This TCR beta chain stems from a study of blood T cells in healthy people across ages. About the research overall: Capturing about one barcoded beta molecule per two T cells was achieved by template switching.

CDR1 is LGHNA, CDR2 YSLEER, per germline. The CDR3 loop spans 14 amino acids. Trimming stripped 4 bases from V and 1 base from J, with 10 bases between. A J-beta primer mix and a sample-barcoded 5' primer were used in a second PCR of about 6 to 12 cycles. TCRdb called the 5' RACE reads again in MiXCR, with one record for every CDR3 protein. Of 1.5 million or so distinct CDR3 sequences listed, around 40% were seen once; the top ten hold around 4%. The clonotype was recovered from a woman between 18 and 29 years old in good health. The chain carries TRBV4-3 and TRBJ1-1; D is ambiguous. Sequenced input: blood. This CDR3 reads CASSPDLENTEAFF. The CDR3 DNA sequence: TGCGCCAGCAGCCCCGACCTAGAGAACACTGAAGCTTTCTTT.